The subject of this entry is one T cell receptor beta chain. In its sample, this clonotype was seen once. The antigen this receptor binds is unknown. Sequence at one end of the junction differs from germline and may be a read error. Ophthalmopathy patients had moderately to severely active disease, with a Clinical Activity Score of 3 or more, a NOSPECS grade of 4 or more, and a disease duration of less than 3 months. Patients with uncontrolled infections, other autoimmune diseases, pregnancy or lactation were excluded. Diagnoses relied on clinical symptoms, serum thyroxine and TRAb, thyroid ultrasound and orbital computed tomography. PBMCs were isolated from approximately 10 ml of fresh peripheral blood by Ficoll-Paque density gradient centrifugation. Total RNA was extracted using Trizol reagent, and RNA quality was assessed on an Agilent 2100 Bioanalyzer. The entry originates in a study of T cells in Graves' hyperthyroidism and ophthalmopathy (dated by TCRdb to the late 2010s). Background for the entire study: Peripheral blood samples were taken at initial diagnosis, before any treatment was given. Following sampling, methimazole starting at 30 mg daily was given to hyperthyroidism patients, and high-dose intravenous methylprednisolone was given to ophthalmopathy patients. For training and testing, the 100 or so patients in the discovery cohort were randomly divided in a 7:3 ratio. To identify distinguishing TCR V-J signatures, a discovery cohort of 100 or so patients was used, comprising some 45 with Graves' ophthalmopathy and under 60 with stable Graves' hyperthyroidism. According to the paper, TCR Vbeta CDR3 sequencing was carried out on over 130 peripheral blood samples, which came from 40 to 45 ophthalmopathy, around 75 hyperthyroidism and roughly 17 progressor patients. An independent validation cohort of under 20 hyperthyroidism patients and 17 patients who later progressed to ophthalmopathy tested prospective prediction of ophthalmopathy. In more than 5 Graves' hyperthyroidism patients, the study also compared T-cell repertoires from thyroid tissue with T-cell repertoires from blood. Here is what the overall study found, with its caveats: Sample size was not statistically predetermined, and investigators were not blinded to group allocation. Blood samples also contained most of the expanded thyroid clonotypes (frequency above 0.001), which suggests that blood repertoires may reflect thyroid immune responses. In cross-validation, a model built on a 13 V-J signature told ophthalmopathy apart from stable hyperthyroidism with 85% to 90% sensitivity and around 84% specificity, and in testing the same model reached 80%/75%. During validation, the model predicted progression to ophthalmopathy a median of about 6.3 months ahead of onset, with almost 71% sensitivity and more than 72% specificity.

From a lookup of the germline V gene, CDR1 and CDR2 are SQVTM and ANQGSEA. Counted from cysteine to phenylalanine, this CDR3 has 11 amino acids. The only DNA kept is the CDR3, 33 bases in frame from the first base. The TCR beta CDR3 regions were amplified from the RNA transcripts. The TCR CDR3 was subjected to a first round of RT-PCR using the HTBI primer set and the Qiagen OneStep RT-PCR kit. Libraries were constructed in a second round of multiplex PCR, after which size selection and purification were performed. The libraries were sequenced on an Illumina HiSeq2000 using paired-end 100 bp reads. Turning to the authors' computational methods: Raw data were processed with SOAPnuke, discarding reads with adapters, uncalled bases, mean Phred below 15, or no exact constant-primer or identifier match. COPE v1.2.5 was used to merge high-quality paired reads, and clonotypes were defined as unique nucleotide sequences. Clonotypes were aligned to IMGT TRBV, TRBD and TRBJ reference segments using MiTCR v1.1. The analysis included only V-J combinations with a frequency above 0.0001, which together covered roughly 99% of the repertoires. The TCS score was defined as the ratio of F50 (clonal expansion) to E x V (chaos), calculated using BLOSUM62-based TCRdist between CDR3 peptides within each V-J. Welch's t-statistics and random forest reduced roughly 530 V-J features to 13, which were used in a naive Bayes classifier (R e1071). TCRdb trimmed public reads at Q25 via fastp, called clones via MiXCR and kept in-frame beta chains. Each entry is one CDR3 protein sequence, shown with its most common DNA and genes. These V and J calls rely on TCRdb rather than the paper's analysis. The sample includes some 530,000 distinct CDR3 sequences, with about 20% observed a single time. Approximately 49% of the sample lies in the top ten.

Sequencing was performed on blood. The sequence came from a woman in her seventies with Graves' ophthalmopathy. The rearranged segments are TRBV29-1 and TRBJ2-7, with TRBD1 identical over 7 junction bases. The base sequence is TGCAGCGGAAGGGACAGCTACGGGCAGTACTTC. Its protein reads: CSGRDSYGQYF.